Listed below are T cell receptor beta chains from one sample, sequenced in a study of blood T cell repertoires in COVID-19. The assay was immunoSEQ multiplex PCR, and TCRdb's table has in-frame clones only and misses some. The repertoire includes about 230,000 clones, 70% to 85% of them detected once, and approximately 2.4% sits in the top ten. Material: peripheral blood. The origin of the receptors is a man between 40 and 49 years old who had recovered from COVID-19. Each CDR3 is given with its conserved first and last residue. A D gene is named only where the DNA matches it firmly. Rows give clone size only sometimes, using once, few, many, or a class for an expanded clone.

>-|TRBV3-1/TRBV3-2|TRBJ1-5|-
TGTGCCAGCAGCCAGGCCAGGGATCAGCCCCAGCATTTT
CASSQARDQPQHF
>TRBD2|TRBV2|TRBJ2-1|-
TGTGCCAGCAGTGAAATGGGCGGGAGACTCTACAATGAGCAGTTCTTC
CASSEMGGRLYNEQFF
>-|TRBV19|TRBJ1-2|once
TGTGCCAGTAGTCACAGCAATTTCTATGGCTACACCTTC
CASSHSNFYGYTF
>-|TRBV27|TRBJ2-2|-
TGTGCCAGCAGCAGACTGACCGATACCGGGGAGCTGTTTTTT
CASSRLTDTGELFF
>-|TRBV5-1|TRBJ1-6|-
TGCGCCAGCAGTGACAGTACGAATTCACCCCTCCACTTT
CASSDSTNSPLHF
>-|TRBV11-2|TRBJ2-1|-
TGTGCCAGCAGCTTAGTAATTCGGTCAGAGCAGTTCTTC
CASSLVIRSEQFF
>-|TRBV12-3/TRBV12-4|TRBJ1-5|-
TGTGCCAGCAGTTGGGGCGGACAGCCCCAGCATTTT
CASSWGGQPQHF
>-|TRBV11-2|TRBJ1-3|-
TGTGCCAGCAGTACGGGTGCAGGAAACACCATATATTTT
CASSTGAGNTIYF
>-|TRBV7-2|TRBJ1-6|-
TGTGCCAGCAGCTCTACAGTGGGTTATTCACCCCTCCACTTT
CASSSTVGYSPLHF
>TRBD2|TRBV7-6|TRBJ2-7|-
TGTGCCAGCAGCGCAACGGGAGGTATGAGGGAGCAGTACTTC
CASSATGGMREQYF
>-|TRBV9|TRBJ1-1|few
TGTGCCAGCAGCGTAGATCATCGCACGGGGAACACTGAAGCTTTCTTT
CASSVDHRTGNTEAFF
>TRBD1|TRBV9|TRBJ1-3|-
TGTGCCAGCAGCGTAGACGGACGGGGACAGGGGAGTGGAAACACCATATATTTT
CASSVDGRGQGSGNTIYF
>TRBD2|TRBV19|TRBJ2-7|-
TGTGCCAGTAGTCCCCTAGCGGGCGGCGAGCAGTACTTC
CASSPLAGGEQYF
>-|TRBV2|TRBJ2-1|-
TGTGCCAGCAGTCCCGACGCGGGGGCTGAGAATGAGCAGTTCTTC
CASSPDAGAENEQFF
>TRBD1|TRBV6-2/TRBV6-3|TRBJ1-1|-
TGTGCCAGCAGTTATCTTCCAGGGGGCACTGAAGCTTTCTTT
CASSYLPGGTEAFF
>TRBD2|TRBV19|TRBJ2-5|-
TGTGCCAGTACTCTAGCGGGAGGGCCGGGGGAGACCCAGTACTTC
CASTLAGGPGETQYF
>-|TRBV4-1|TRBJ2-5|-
TGCGCCAGCAGCCAAGGATTACAGCAAGAGACCCAGTACTTC
CASSQGLQQETQYF
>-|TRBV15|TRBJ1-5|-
TGTGCCACCAGCAGTGTATATGGGGGGGTAGGGGCCAGCAATCAGCCCCAGCATTTT
CATSSVYGGVGASNQPQHF
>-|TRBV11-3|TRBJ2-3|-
TGTGCCAGCAGCCCAGAGGGGGGGCCTTACACAGATACGCAGTATTTT
CASSPEGGPYTDTQYF
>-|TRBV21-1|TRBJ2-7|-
TGTGCCTGCCGGTTAAGGGGCCACGAGCAGTACTTC
CACRLRGHEQYF
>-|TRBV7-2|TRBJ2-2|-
TGTGCCAGCAGCACCCCAACAGGGTACACCGGGGAGCTGTTTTTT
CASSTPTGYTGELFF
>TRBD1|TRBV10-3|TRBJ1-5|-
TGTGCCATCAGGCAGGGGGAAAGTCAGCCCCAGCATTTT
CAIRQGESQPQHF
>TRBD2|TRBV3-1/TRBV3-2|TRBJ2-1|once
TGTGCCAGCAGCCGGGCCACGCTAGCGGCCCGCCACAATGAGCAGTTCTTC
CASSRATLAARHNEQFF